This is a list of T cell receptor beta chains from one sample in a study of blood T cell repertoires in COVID-19. Sequencing used immunoSEQ multiplex PCR; TCRdb keeps in-frame clones, though not all of them. The table lists roughly 500,000 clones, 70% to 90% of them singletons. Material: PBMCs or T cells enriched from blood (not recorded which). Receptors were obtained from an older woman who had recovered from COVID-19. CDR3s include the opening cysteine and the closing phenylalanine or tryptophan. Each record gives: clone size, J gene, V gene, D gene, CDR3 DNA, CDR3 protein. A D gene is named only where the DNA matches it firmly. For some rows the clone size is stated as once, few or many, or as a class when expanded; others skip it.

-	TRBJ1-2	TRBV5-6	-	TGTGCCAGCAGCTTGGGAGGGATGGGTAACTATGGCTACACCTTC	CASSLGGMGNYGYTF
-	TRBJ1-5	TRBV6-5	-	TGTGCCAGCAGGGCATTTAGCAATCAGCCCCAGCATTTT	CASRAFSNQPQHF
-	TRBJ2-3	TRBV6-5	-	TGTGCCAGCAGTCACGAGGCGGGGATGACAGATACGCAGTATTTT	CASSHEAGMTDTQYF
once	TRBJ2-6	TRBV5-1	-	TGCGCCAGCAGCTTGGAAGGGAGCGGGGCCAACGTCCTGACTTTC	CASSLEGSGANVLTF
-	TRBJ1-1	TRBV5-8	-	TGTGCCAGCTATAACCGAGGCGACGCTCAAGCTTTCTTT	CASYNRGDAQAFF
-	TRBJ1-3	TRBV5-4	-	TGTGCCAGCAGCTTGGGGGGCCCCTCTGGAAACACCATATATTTT	CASSLGGPSGNTIYF
-	TRBJ2-7	TRBV6-6	TRBD2	TGTGCCAGCAGTTACCGTCGGGACTACTACGAGCAGTACTTC	CASSYRRDYYEQYF
once	TRBJ2-4	TRBV7-2	-	TGTGCCAGCAGCTCGGATATGGGCGCCATTCAGTACTTC	CASSSDMGAIQYF
-	TRBJ1-2	TRBV5-6	TRBD1	TGTGCCAGCAGCTTGCTCAAGGCAGGGGGCCCCTCTCACTATGGCTACACCTTC	CASSLLKAGGPSHYGYTF
-	TRBJ2-3	TRBV28	TRBD1	TGTGCCAGCAGATGGGACAGGGGGTCAGATACGCAGTATTTT	CASRWDRGSDTQYF
-	TRBJ2-1	TRBV2	TRBD2	TGTGCCAGCAGCCTTAGCGGGGGGGCAAACAATGAGCAGTTCTTC	CASSLSGGANNEQFF
-	TRBJ1-2	TRBV4-2	TRBD1	TGTGCCAGCAGCCAAGATACCCAGGGGGAGTGGTATGGCTACACCTTC	CASSQDTQGEWYGYTF
-	TRBJ2-1	TRBV7-2	TRBD2	TGTGCCAGCAGCTTTTCGAGCGGGGGGTTGAATGAGCAGTTCTTC	CASSFSSGGLNEQFF
-	TRBJ1-1	TRBV6-1	TRBD1	TGTGCCAGCAGTGAAGCGGGGACAGGGAACACTGAAGCTTTCTTT	CASSEAGTGNTEAFF
-	TRBJ1-5	TRBV19	TRBD1	TGTGCCAGTAGTCCCTTATCGGACAGGGGGCAGGAGGGGTCCCAGCATTTT	CASSPLSDRGQEGSQHF